This is a list of T cell receptor beta chains from one sample in a study of HIV-infected patients and healthy controls. TCRdb reprocessed the 5' RACE reads via MiXCR and lists one record per CDR3 protein. In the table there are some 20,000 distinct CDR3 sequences, 8.5% to 9.5% of which are singletons. Sequenced material: blood. These receptors were taken from an adult in good health. Each CDR3 is given with its conserved first and last residue. D genes are given only for firm matches. The listing skips clone size in some rows; elsewhere it reads once, few, many or a size class.

V gene	D gene	J gene	clone size	CDR3 DNA	CDR3 protein
TRBV5-4	TRBD1	TRBJ2-1	few	TGTGCCAGCAGCTCCCTAGGGGGCCTGGCGTTCTTC	CASSSLGGLAFF
TRBV9	TRBD1	TRBJ2-6	many	TGTGCCAGCAGCCCCGCGGGACAGGGTGCTGGGGCCAACGTCCTGACTTTC	CASSPAGQGAGANVLTF
TRBV15	NA	TRBJ2-1	NA	TGTGCCACCAGCCCGATAGCTAGCTCCTACAATGAGCAGTTCTTC	CATSPIASSYNEQFF
TRBV3-1	NA	TRBJ2-5	many	TGTGCCAGCAGCCAATGGGACATCCAAGAGACCCAGTACTTC	CASSQWDIQETQYF
TRBV6-5	NA	TRBJ1-1	few	TGTGCCAGCAGCGCGCTCACAAAGCCCACCACTGAAGCTTTCTTT	CASSALTKPTTEAFF
TRBV20-1	TRBD2	TRBJ2-7	many	TGCAGTGCTAGACACCGGACTAGCGGGCCCTGGGAGTACTTC	CSARHRTSGPWEYF
TRBV5-6	TRBD2	TRBJ2-3	many	TGTGCCAGCAGCGATAGCGGGACCACAGATACGCAGTATTTT	CASSDSGTTDTQYF
TRBV18	NA	TRBJ2-3	few	TGTGCCAGCTGTTTTCAGGGCACAGATACGCAGTATTTT	CASCFQGTDTQYF
TRBV5-1	TRBD1	TRBJ1-1	NA	TGCGCCTCAACCGGGACAGGGAACACTGAAGCTTTCTTT	CASTGTGNTEAFF
TRBV5-4	TRBD2	TRBJ2-5	many	TGTGCCAGCAGCTTACCAGGGACTAGCGTAATGGAGACCCAGTACTTC	CASSLPGTSVMETQYF
TRBV6-5	TRBD1	TRBJ2-2	medium-sized	TGTGCCAGCAGACTGGACAGGGGGGACACCGGGGAGCTGTTTTTT	CASRLDRGDTGELFF
TRBV4-1	NA	TRBJ2-3	medium-sized	TGCGCCAGCAGCCAAGGGTTCGGCGGGAGCACAGATACGCAGTATTTT	CASSQGFGGSTDTQYF
TRBV12-5	NA	TRBJ2-1	few	TGTGCTAGTGGTTTGGTACTGGACAGCGTATGGGGGACCTACAATGAGCAGTTCTTC	CASGLVLDSVWGTYNEQFF
TRBV5-1	NA	TRBJ2-7	many	TGCGCCAGCAGCTTTGACAGAGCCTACGAGCAGTACTTC	CASSFDRAYEQYF
TRBV27	NA	TRBJ1-1	many	TGTGCCAGCAGTTATGCAGTCAAGAACACTGAAGCTTTCTTT	CASSYAVKNTEAFF
TRBV7-2	TRBD1	TRBJ2-3	NA	TGTGCCAGCAGCTTATTGTTCGCCGGGACAGGGACTTTAGACGAAGCAGATACGCAGTATTTT	CASSLLFAGTGTLDEADTQYF
TRBV7-2	NA	TRBJ2-1	many	TGTGCCAGCAGCCGGTTGGGGGGAGTTCTTAATGAGCAGTTCTTC	CASSRLGGVLNEQFF
TRBV6-5	NA	TRBJ1-5	many	TGTGCCAGCAGCCCCTCAGGGTCTCTTAATCAGCCCCAGCATTTT	CASSPSGSLNQPQHF
TRBV20-1	NA	TRBJ2-7	many	TGCAGTGCCCGCGGGGACGATTCCTACGAGCAGTACTTC	CSARGDDSYEQYF
TRBV20-1	TRBD2	TRBJ2-7	medium-sized	TGCAGTGCGTCAACTAGCGGGGAACCCTACGAGCAGTACTTC	CSASTSGEPYEQYF
TRBV6-5	TRBD1	TRBJ2-7	NA	TGTGCCAGCAGCGAGACCGGGACAGGCCTCTACGAGCAGTACTTC	CASSETGTGLYEQYF
TRBV20-1	NA	TRBJ2-5	NA	TGCAGTGCTAGACCCGGGACTAGGGGGCGAGAGACCCAGTACTTC	CSARPGTRGRETQYF
TRBV7-8	NA	TRBJ2-3	many	TGTGCCAGCAGCTTATGGGGAGTTGTCGCAGATACGCAGTATTTT	CASSLWGVVADTQYF
TRBV29-1	TRBD2	TRBJ2-7	medium-sized	TGCAGCCCCGGCGAGGGAGGGTCAGGCGAGCAGTACTTC	CSPGEGGSGEQYF
TRBV20-1	NA	TRBJ2-1	medium-sized	TGCAGTGCTAGAGTCCTCAGCGCTTTCGGCTACAATGAGCAGTTCTTC	CSARVLSAFGYNEQFF
TRBV28	NA	TRBJ2-5	once	TGTGCCAGCCGCCAGGACACGGACGACACCCAGTACTTC	CASRQDTDDTQYF
TRBV7-8	NA	TRBJ1-1	many	TGTGCCAGCAGCTTATTCGACACTGAAGCTTTCTTT	CASSLFDTEAFF
TRBV12-3/TRBV12-4	NA	TRBJ1-2	many	TGTGCCAGCAGTTTTTCTGCCCCGGGTGGCTACACCTTC	CASSFSAPGGYTF